The rows below give T cell receptor beta chains drawn from one sample of a study of cytomegalovirus exposure and HLA in healthy donors. This table comes from immunoSEQ multiplex PCR, and its TCRdb copy is limited to in-frame clones, with some not included. The data show tens of thousands of clones, approximately 72% seen once. The sequenced sample consisted of PBMCs. Receptor source: a woman aged 40 to 55 in good health and CMV-seronegative. Both conserved end residues are part of each CDR3. Fields, in order: J gene, D gene, clone size, V gene, CDR3 protein, CDR3 DNA. A D gene is named only where the DNA matches it firmly. Some rows have no size entry. The others give once, few or many, or a class for an expanded clone.

TRBJ1-1,-,-,TRBV15,CATSALTGKNTEAFF,TGTGCCACCAGCGCCTTAACAGGGAAGAACACTGAAGCTTTCTTT
TRBJ1-2,-,-,TRBV4-1,CASSQDAGSNYGYTF,TGCGCCAGCAGCCAAGATGCGGGATCCAACTATGGCTACACCTTC
TRBJ2-7,-,-,TRBV10-3,CAISGGLPYEQYF,TGTGCCATCAGTGGAGGCCTACCCTACGAGCAGTACTTC
TRBJ2-7,-,-,TRBV7-2,CASSLGGRRTYEQYF,TGTGCCAGCAGCTTAGGTGGTCGCAGGACCTACGAGCAGTACTTC
TRBJ2-5,TRBD1,-,TRBV5-1,CASSATGTARETQYF,TGCGCCAGCAGCGCCACCGGGACAGCAAGAGAGACCCAGTACTTC
TRBJ2-5,TRBD2,-,TRBV6-1,CASSLLAGDQETQYF,TGTGCCAGCAGTCTACTAGCGGGGGACCAAGAGACCCAGTACTTC
TRBJ2-2,-,-,TRBV10-3,CAIRGSTGELFF,TGTGCCATCCGGGGAAGCACCGGGGAGCTGTTTTTT
TRBJ2-5,-,-,TRBV5-1,CASSWNRVGLETQYF,TGCGCCAGCAGCTGGAATCGGGTTGGGTTGGAGACCCAGTACTTC
TRBJ2-7,TRBD2,-,TRBV5-1,CASSPQGGAYEQYF,TGCGCCAGCAGCCCCCAGGGAGGGGCCTACGAGCAGTACTTC
TRBJ2-1,TRBD2,-,TRBV29-1,CSVGGLAGHNEQFF,TGCAGCGTTGGAGGTCTAGCGGGACACAATGAGCAGTTCTTC
TRBJ1-2,-,-,TRBV5-1,CASSLELRGQFMTF,TGCGCCAGCAGCTTGGAGTTGAGGGGACAATTTATGACCTTC
TRBJ2-3,TRBD2,few,TRBV6-5,CASSPGTSRDTQYF,TGTGCCAGCAGTCCCGGGACTAGCAGGGATACGCAGTATTTT
TRBJ1-2,TRBD1,-,TRBV7-8,CASSLGQGSYGYTF,TGTGCCAGCAGCTTGGGACAGGGGAGCTATGGCTACACCTTC
TRBJ2-1,-,-,TRBV5-6,CASVRRVLGHQTEFF,TGTGCCAGCGTGAGGCGAGTTTTGGGACATCAAACAGAGTTCTTC
TRBJ2-4,-,-,TRBV5-4,CASSQRGGPGAKNIQYF,TGTGCCAGCAGCCAAAGGGGGGGGCCTGGGGCCAAAAACATTCAGTACTTC
TRBJ2-2,TRBD2,-,TRBV5-6,CASSLRATSFTGELFF,TGTGCCAGCAGCTTAAGGGCGACTAGCTTCACCGGGGAGCTGTTTTTT
TRBJ2-5,-,-,TRBV7-9,CASSAWAAGETQYF,TGTGCCAGCAGTGCTTGGGCTGCGGGGGAGACCCAGTACTTC
TRBJ1-5,-,-,TRBV28,CASSLIWAGQSNQPQHF,TGTGCCAGCAGTTTAATTTGGGCAGGGCAGAGCAATCAGCCCCAGCATTTT
TRBJ2-1,TRBD2,-,TRBV6-5,CASSSGLAGGNEQFF,TGTGCCAGCAGCTCCGGACTAGCGGGAGGCAATGAGCAGTTCTTC
TRBJ1-1,TRBD1,few,TRBV6-1,CASSPWTGRNTEAFF,TGTGCCAGCAGTCCCTGGACAGGGCGGAACACTGAAGCTTTCTTT
TRBJ2-3,TRBD2,-,TRBV29-1,CSVSPTLLASVPDTQYF,TGCAGCGTTTCCCCGACCTTACTAGCGTCCGTTCCAGATACGCAGTATTTT
TRBJ2-2,-,once,TRBV27,CASSLSYRNTGELFF,TGTGCCAGCAGTTTATCGTACAGGAACACCGGGGAGCTGTTTTTT
TRBJ1-3,TRBD1,-,TRBV7-8,CASSLGGQGARTGNTIYF,TGTGCCAGCAGCTTAGGAGGCCAGGGGGCGCGGACTGGAAACACCATATATTTT
TRBJ2-5,TRBD2,-,TRBV5-1,CASRSGLAGGPIQTQYF,TGCGCCAGCAGGTCGGGACTAGCGGGAGGGCCGATACAGACCCAGTACTTC
TRBJ1-5,-,-,TRBV28,CASSLDPGKPQHF,TGTGCCAGCAGTTTAGACCCGGGGAAGCCCCAGCATTTT
TRBJ2-7,TRBD2,once,TRBV6-5,CASSYGTSSCEQYF,TGTGCCAGCAGTTACGGGACTAGTTCCTGCGAGCAGTACTTC
TRBJ2-7,-,-,TRBV6-1,CASFYDRRGEKYF,TGTGCCAGTTTCTATGACAGGAGAGGGGAAAAGTACTTC
TRBJ2-3,-,-,TRBV19,CASSVMTRNAHTDTQYF,TGTGCCAGTAGTGTCATGACTAGGAACGCGCACACAGATACGCAGTATTTT
TRBJ1-1,TRBD1,-,TRBV6-5,CASSWGQGARTEAFF,TGTGCCAGCAGTTGGGGACAGGGGGCTAGAACTGAAGCTTTCTTT
TRBJ2-7,-,-,TRBV27,CASSSSPGEQYF,TGTGCCAGCAGTTCCTCTCCGGGCGAGCAGTACTTC
TRBJ2-5,-,-,TRBV7-2,CASSLWGVRGTQYF,TGTGCCAGCAGCTTATGGGGGGTTAGGGGGACCCAGTACTTC
TRBJ1-3,TRBD1,-,TRBV28,CASSPGGENTIYF,TGTGCCAGCAGTCCAGGGGGCGAAAACACCATATATTTT
TRBJ2-5,-,few,TRBV5-1,CASSLATSRYQETQYF,TGCGCCAGCAGCTTGGCAACTAGCAGGTACCAAGAGACCCAGTACTTC
TRBJ2-7,TRBD2,-,TRBV19,CASSITGTSGSEQYF,TGTGCCAGTAGTATTACCGGGACTAGCGGGAGCGAGCAGTACTTC
TRBJ2-7,TRBD2,-,TRBV10-1,CASSGGTSGSYEQYF,TGCGCCAGCAGTGGAGGGACTAGCGGCTCCTACGAGCAGTACTTC
TRBJ1-5,-,-,TRBV5-1,CASSLGAAGNQPQHF,TGCGCCAGCTCTTTGGGGGCGGCTGGCAATCAGCCCCAGCATTTT
TRBJ1-6,-,-,TRBV30,CAWRYGSNSPLHF,TGTGCCTGGAGGTACGGGAGCAATTCACCCCTCCACTTT